This is a list of T cell receptor beta chains from one sample in a study of early T cells in non-severe SARS-CoV-2 infection. TCRdb processed the 5' RACE reads anew with MiXCR; each CDR3 protein has one entry. The sample comprises about 68,000 distinct CDR3 sequences, approximately 10% of which are singletons, and around 6.4% rests with the top ten. The sequencing input was whole blood. Every receptor here comes from an adult who was a healthcare worker with PCR-confirmed SARS-CoV-2 infection or an uninfected control (not recorded which). The CDR3 runs from the conserved cysteine through the conserved F or W. D genes are given only for firm matches.

-,TRBJ2-7,TRBV19,CASSLGQRRGEQYF
TRBD2,TRBJ2-3,TRBV10-2,CASSSSGRATDTQYF
-,TRBJ2-1,TRBV12-3/TRBV12-4,CASSFQAEQFF
TRBD1,TRBJ1-5,TRBV7-9,CASARGLNQPQHF
TRBD1,TRBJ2-1,TRBV12-3/TRBV12-4,CASSRGQGKFF
-,TRBJ2-3,TRBV20-1,CSALQNTQYF
TRBD2,TRBJ2-1,TRBV29-1,CSVEGTQAGEDVIYNEQFF
TRBD1,TRBJ2-1,TRBV2,CASSRQGALNEQFF
-,TRBJ2-1,TRBV2,CASKLARVNEQFF
-,TRBJ2-1,TRBV18,CASSPELVASYNEQFF
-,TRBJ2-3,TRBV7-8,CASSLGGPWTDTQYF
TRBD1,TRBJ2-1,TRBV14,CASSQRQGIYNEQFF
-,TRBJ1-1,TRBV11-3,CASSLRVGTEAFF
TRBD1,TRBJ1-2,TRBV6-5,CASRRGGANYGYTF
-,TRBJ2-7,TRBV29-1,CSATGTGTHEQYF
-,TRBJ2-7,TRBV6-2/TRBV6-3,CASSYSIAYYEQYF
-,TRBJ2-7,TRBV15,CATSRDRRAVYEQYF
-,TRBJ2-7,TRBV1,CTSSQDGGTEQYF
-,TRBJ2-7,TRBV12-3/TRBV12-4,CASSKGYEQYF
-,TRBJ2-7,TRBV29-1,CSVPKLRGDSYEQYF
TRBD2,TRBJ2-1,TRBV19,CASSTPTSGRVYSGYNEQFF
-,TRBJ2-7,TRBV29-1,CSVVPSAGWNEQYF
TRBD2,TRBJ2-1,TRBV7-8,CASSISGGLYNEQFF
-,TRBJ2-3,TRBV7-9,CASSPLRLTDTQYF
TRBD2,TRBJ2-1,TRBV5-1,CASSLGEGLAGEQFF
-,TRBJ1-1,TRBV2,CASKADGEAFF
TRBD1,TRBJ2-1,TRBV28,CATRQGTYNEQFF
TRBD1,TRBJ1-1,TRBV27,CASSYRGNGEAFF
TRBD1,TRBJ1-3,TRBV29-1,CSAFDRDSGNTIYF
-,TRBJ2-2,TRBV18,CASSPPGGELFF
TRBD1,TRBJ1-2,TRBV14,CASSQRSGQGARDYGYTF